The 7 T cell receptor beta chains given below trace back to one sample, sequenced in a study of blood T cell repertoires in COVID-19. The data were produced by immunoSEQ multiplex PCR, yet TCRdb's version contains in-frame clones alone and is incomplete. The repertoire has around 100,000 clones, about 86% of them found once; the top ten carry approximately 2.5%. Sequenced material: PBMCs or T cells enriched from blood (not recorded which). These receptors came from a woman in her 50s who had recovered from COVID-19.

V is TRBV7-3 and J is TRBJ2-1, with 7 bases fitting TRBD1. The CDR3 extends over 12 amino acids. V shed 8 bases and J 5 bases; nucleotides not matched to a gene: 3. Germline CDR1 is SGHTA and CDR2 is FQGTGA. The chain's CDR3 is CASQGTDNEQFF. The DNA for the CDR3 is TGTGCCAGCCAGGGGACAGACAATGAGCAGTTCTTC.

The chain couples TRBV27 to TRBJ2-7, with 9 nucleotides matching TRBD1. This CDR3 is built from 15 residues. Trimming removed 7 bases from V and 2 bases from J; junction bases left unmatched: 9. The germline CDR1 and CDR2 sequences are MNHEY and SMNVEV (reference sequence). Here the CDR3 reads CASNTLGQGTYEQYF. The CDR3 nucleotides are TGTGCCAGCAACACTTTGGGACAGGGTACCTACGAGCAGTACTTC.

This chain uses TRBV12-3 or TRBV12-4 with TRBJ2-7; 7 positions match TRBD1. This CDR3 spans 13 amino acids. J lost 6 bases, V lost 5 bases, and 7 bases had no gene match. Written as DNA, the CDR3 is TGTGCCAGCAGTCATTACAGGGGCCTCGAGCAGTACTTC. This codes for CASSHYRGLEQYF.

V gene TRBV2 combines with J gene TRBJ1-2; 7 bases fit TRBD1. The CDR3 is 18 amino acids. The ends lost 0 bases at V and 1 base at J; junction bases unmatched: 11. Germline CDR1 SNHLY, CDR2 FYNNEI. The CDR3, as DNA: TGTGCCAGCAGTGAAGCAGGAACAGGGGAGTTCTTTAACTATGGCTACACCTTC. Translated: CASSEAGTGEFFNYGYTF. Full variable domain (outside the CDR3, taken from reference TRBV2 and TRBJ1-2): EPEVTQTPSHQVTQMGQEVILRCVPISNHLYFYWYRQILGQKVEFLVSFYNNEISEKSEIFDDQFSVERPDGSNFTLKIRSTKLEDSAMYFCASSEAGTGEFFNYGYTFGSGTRLTVV.

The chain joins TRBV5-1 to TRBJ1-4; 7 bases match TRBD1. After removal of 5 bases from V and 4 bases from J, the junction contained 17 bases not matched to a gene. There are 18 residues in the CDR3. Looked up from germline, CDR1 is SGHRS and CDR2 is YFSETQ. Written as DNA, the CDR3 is TGCGCCAGCAGGAGCGGACAGGACTCTTTTGGGAGTAATGAAAAACTGTTTTTT. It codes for CASRSGQDSFGSNEKLFF. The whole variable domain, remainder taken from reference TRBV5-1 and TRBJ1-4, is KAGVTQTPRYLIKTRGQQVTLSCSPISGHRSVSWYQQTPGQGLQFLFEYFSETQRNKGNFPGRFSGRQFSNSRSEMNVSTLELGDSALYLCASRSGQDSFGSNEKLFFGSGTQLSVL.

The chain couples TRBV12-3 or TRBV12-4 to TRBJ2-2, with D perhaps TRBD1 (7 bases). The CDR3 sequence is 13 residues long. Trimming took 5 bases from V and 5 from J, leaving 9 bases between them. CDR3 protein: CASSPGGTGELFF. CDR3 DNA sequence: TGTGCCAGCAGTCCAGGGGGGACCGGGGAGCTGTTTTTT.

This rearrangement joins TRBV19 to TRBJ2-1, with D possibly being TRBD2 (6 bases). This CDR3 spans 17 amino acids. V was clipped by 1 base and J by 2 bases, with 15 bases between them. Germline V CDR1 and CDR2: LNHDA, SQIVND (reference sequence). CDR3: CASSIAARGGTYNEQFF. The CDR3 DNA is TGTGCCAGTAGTATAGCCGCCCGGGGCGGGACCTACAATGAGCAGTTCTTC.